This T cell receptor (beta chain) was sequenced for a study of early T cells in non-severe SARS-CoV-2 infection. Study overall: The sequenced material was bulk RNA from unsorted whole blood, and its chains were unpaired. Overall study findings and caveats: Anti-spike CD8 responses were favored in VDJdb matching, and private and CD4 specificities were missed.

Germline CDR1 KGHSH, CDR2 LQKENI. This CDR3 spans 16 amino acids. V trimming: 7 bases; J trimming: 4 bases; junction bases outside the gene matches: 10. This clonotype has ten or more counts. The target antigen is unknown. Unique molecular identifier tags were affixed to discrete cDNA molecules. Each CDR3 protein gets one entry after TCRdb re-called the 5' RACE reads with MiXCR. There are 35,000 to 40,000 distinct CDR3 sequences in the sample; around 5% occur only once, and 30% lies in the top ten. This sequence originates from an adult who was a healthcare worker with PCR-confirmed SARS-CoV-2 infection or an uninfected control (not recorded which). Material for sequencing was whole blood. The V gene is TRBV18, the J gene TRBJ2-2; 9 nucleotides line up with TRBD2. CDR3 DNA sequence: TGTGCCAGCTACACCGAGCGGGGGGTCAGCACCGGGGAGCTGTTTTTT. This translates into CASYTERGVSTGELFF.